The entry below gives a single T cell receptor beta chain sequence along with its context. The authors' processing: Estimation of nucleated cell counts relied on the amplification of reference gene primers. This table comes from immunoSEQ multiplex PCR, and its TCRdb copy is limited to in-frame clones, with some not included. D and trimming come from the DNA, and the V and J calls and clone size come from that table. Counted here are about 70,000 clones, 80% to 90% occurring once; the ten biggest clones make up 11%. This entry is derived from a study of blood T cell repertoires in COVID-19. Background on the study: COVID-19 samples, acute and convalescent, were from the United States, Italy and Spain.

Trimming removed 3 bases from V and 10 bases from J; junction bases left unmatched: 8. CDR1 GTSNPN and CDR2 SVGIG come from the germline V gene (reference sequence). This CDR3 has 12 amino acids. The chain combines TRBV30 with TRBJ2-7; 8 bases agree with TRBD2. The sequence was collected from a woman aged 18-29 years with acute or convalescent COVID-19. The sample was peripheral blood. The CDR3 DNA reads TGTGCCTGGAGGGACGGGGGGGGAAAACAGTACTTC. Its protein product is CAWRDGGGKQYF.